This TCR beta chain was observed in a study of T cells in Graves' hyperthyroidism and ophthalmopathy. The source material, RNA transcripts, was used to amplify TCR beta CDR3 regions. The primer set for the first-round RT-PCR of the TCR CDR3 was HTBI. MiXCR, applied by TCRdb to the multiplex PCR reads, yields one record per CDR3 protein. This table has some 600,000 distinct CDR3 sequences, more than 11% appearing once. The CDR3 spans 14 residues. CDR1 and CDR2 from the germline V gene are LNHDA and SQIVND (reference sequence). Trimming removed 10 bases from V and 3 bases from J, with 16 bases in between. This clonotype was observed a few times. Among the patients, aged 18 to 65, hyperthyroidism was newly diagnosed and had lasted under 2 months. Patients with uncontrolled infections, other autoimmune diseases, pregnancy or lactation were excluded.

The sequenced sample was blood. V gene TRBV19 combines with J gene TRBJ2-1, with D maybe TRBD1 (7 bases). The TCR was taken from a woman younger than 45 with Graves' hyperthyroidism that later progressed to Graves' ophthalmopathy. The CDR3 reads CATEEGAGYNEQFF. In DNA, the CDR3 is TGTGCCACTGAGGAGGGGGCCGGCTACAATGAGCAGTTCTTC.